This is a list of T cell receptor beta chains from one sample in a study of blood T cell repertoires in COVID-19. Repertoires were generated with immunoSEQ multiplex PCR, while TCRdb's copy carries only in-frame clones and drops some. The table lists tens of thousands of clones, approximately 84% of them singletons. Sequencing was carried out using peripheral blood. These receptors originate from a man aged 45-60 years with acute or convalescent COVID-19. The CDR3 runs from the conserved cysteine through the conserved F or W. A D gene is named only where the DNA matches it firmly. A clone size is listed for some rows: how often the clone was seen (once, few, many), or a class if it is expanded.

J: TRBJ1-6
size: -
D: -
length: 15
V: TRBV1
CDR3: CTSSHPSGGNSPLHF
DNA: TGCACCAGCAGCCATCCTTCGGGGGGTAATTCACCCCTCCACTTT

J: TRBJ1-5
size: -
D: -
length: 14
V: TRBV19
CDR3: CASSRVEYNQPQHF
DNA: TGTGCCAGTAGTAGGGTGGAGTACAATCAGCCCCAGCATTTT

J: TRBJ2-1
size: -
D: TRBD2
length: 14
V: TRBV6-5
CDR3: CASSPSGVYNEQFF
DNA: TGTGCCAGCAGTCCTAGCGGCGTCTACAATGAGCAGTTCTTC

J: TRBJ1-6
size: -
D: TRBD1
length: 15
V: TRBV5-1
CDR3: CASSAQGVGNSPLHF
DNA: TGCGCCAGCAGCGCCCAGGGGGTGGGGAATTCACCCCTCCACTTT

J: TRBJ1-1
size: -
D: -
length: 14
V: TRBV19
CDR3: CASSMPPRGTEAFF
DNA: TGTGCCAGTAGTATGCCCCCCAGGGGCACTGAAGCTTTCTTT

J: TRBJ1-4
size: few
D: TRBD1
length: 15
V: TRBV18
CDR3: CASSHPGQGYEKLFF
DNA: TGTGCCAGCTCACACCCGGGACAGGGGTATGAAAAACTGTTTTTT

J: TRBJ1-1
size: -
D: -
length: 15
V: TRBV7-9
CDR3: CASSTVVGANTEAFF
DNA: TGTGCCAGCTCAACGGTGGTAGGGGCGAACACTGAAGCTTTCTTT

J: TRBJ2-7
size: -
D: -
length: 11
V: TRBV29-1
CDR3: CSFGPWGKQYF
DNA: TGCAGCTTCGGACCCTGGGGCAAGCAGTACTTC

J: TRBJ1-2
size: -
D: TRBD1
length: 17
V: TRBV19
CDR3: CASSIARTGQGGGGYTF
DNA: TGTGCCAGTAGTATAGCCCGAACGGGACAGGGTGGTGGTGGCTACACCTTC

J: TRBJ1-3
size: -
D: TRBD1
length: 15
V: TRBV18
CDR3: CASSEQGARGNTIYF
DNA: TGTGCCAGCTCAGAACAGGGGGCGCGTGGAAACACCATATATTTT

J: TRBJ2-2
size: -
D: TRBD2
length: 15
V: TRBV5-8
CDR3: CASSLVGGGTGELFF
DNA: TGTGCCAGCAGCTTGGTCGGGGGGGGCACCGGGGAGCTGTTTTTT

J: TRBJ2-2
size: -
D: -
length: 16
V: TRBV7-9
CDR3: CASSWGHPANTGELFF
DNA: TGTGCCAGCAGCTGGGGACACCCCGCGAACACCGGGGAGCTGTTTTTT

J: TRBJ2-3
size: once
D: -
length: 14
V: TRBV9
CDR3: CASSVGADTDTQYF
DNA: TGTGCCAGCAGCGTAGGGGCCGACACAGATACGCAGTATTTT

J: TRBJ1-1
size: -
D: TRBD1
length: 13
V: TRBV7-3
CDR3: CASSLRDRDEAFF
DNA: TGTGCCAGCAGCTTAAGGGACAGGGACGAAGCTTTCTTT

J: TRBJ2-2
size: -
D: TRBD2
length: 16
V: TRBV10-3
CDR3: CAISDGLAGVTGELFF
DNA: TGTGCCATCAGTGACGGACTAGCGGGTGTCACCGGGGAGCTGTTTTTT

J: TRBJ1-5
size: -
D: -
length: 14
V: TRBV3-1/TRBV3-2
CDR3: CASSQTGQNQPQHF
DNA: TGTGCCAGCAGCCAAACGGGACAAAATCAGCCCCAGCATTTT

J: TRBJ2-1
size: -
D: TRBD2
length: 17
V: TRBV9
CDR3: CASSVRTSGRINNEQFF
DNA: TGTGCCAGCAGCGTACGGACTAGCGGGAGGATAAACAATGAGCAGTTCTTC

J: TRBJ1-3
size: -
D: TRBD1
length: 13
V: TRBV6-5
CDR3: CASRRQGPDTIYF
DNA: TGTGCCAGCAGGCGACAGGGGCCGGACACCATATATTTT

J: TRBJ1-5
size: -
D: TRBD1
length: 14
V: TRBV7-6
CDR3: CASSRTGPPAAQHF
DNA: TGTGCCAGCAGCCGGACAGGACCTCCTGCAGCCCAGCATTTT

J: TRBJ2-5
size: -
D: -
length: 15
V: TRBV9
CDR3: CASSPLAGGFQTQYF
DNA: TGTGCCAGCAGCCCCCTCGCGGGCGGGTTCCAGACCCAGTACTTC

J: TRBJ1-1
size: -
D: -
length: 15
V: TRBV7-8
CDR3: CASSGEGGGLGEAFF
DNA: TGTGCCAGCAGTGGGGAGGGTGGGGGTCTTGGTGAAGCTTTCTTT

J: TRBJ2-1
size: -
D: TRBD2
length: 14
V: TRBV19
CDR3: CASSIDLGGNEQFF
DNA: TGTGCCAGTAGTATAGATCTGGGGGGGAATGAGCAGTTCTTC

J: TRBJ1-5
size: -
D: -
length: 15
V: TRBV19
CDR3: CASSTPGGGYQPQHF
DNA: TGTGCCAGTAGTACTCCGGGGGGAGGATACCAGCCCCAGCATTTT

J: TRBJ1-4
size: -
D: -
length: 15
V: TRBV18
CDR3: CASSPPTGFNEKLFF
DNA: TGTGCCAGCTCACCACCAACAGGATTCAATGAAAAACTGTTTTTT

J: TRBJ2-5
size: -
D: TRBD2
length: 15
V: TRBV3-1/TRBV3-2
CDR3: CASSPPAGFQETQYF
DNA: TGTGCCAGCAGCCCCCCAGCGGGGTTCCAAGAGACCCAGTACTTC

J: TRBJ1-4
size: -
D: -
length: 15
V: TRBV9
CDR3: CASSVGGRVDEKLFF
DNA: TGTGCCAGCAGCGTAGGGGGCAGGGTAGATGAAAAACTGTTTTTT

J: TRBJ2-7
size: -
D: TRBD2
length: 16
V: TRBV5-1
CDR3: CASSLGAGGISYEQYF
DNA: TGCGCCAGCAGCTTGGGCGCGGGGGGGATATCCTACGAGCAGTACTTC

J: TRBJ2-5
size: -
D: TRBD2
length: 14
V: TRBV5-1
CDR3: CASSRTSGRETQYF
DNA: TGCGCCAGCAGCCGAACTAGCGGCCGCGAGACCCAGTACTTC

J: TRBJ1-1
size: medium-sized
D: -
length: 13
V: TRBV19
CDR3: CASSMTRGTEAFF
DNA: TGTGCCAGTAGTATGACCAGGGGCACTGAAGCTTTCTTT

J: TRBJ2-3
size: -
D: -
length: 13
V: TRBV9
CDR3: CASSGEGVDTQYF
DNA: TGTGCCAGCAGCGGCGAGGGGGTAGATACGCAGTATTTT

J: TRBJ1-3
size: few
D: -
length: 14
V: TRBV15
CDR3: CATSRTVRGNTIYF
DNA: TGTGCCACCAGCAGGACAGTCCGCGGAAACACCATATATTTT

J: TRBJ1-2
size: -
D: -
length: 13
V: TRBV5-1
CDR3: CASSLHRDYGYTF
DNA: TGCGCCAGCAGCTTGCACAGGGATTATGGCTACACCTTC

J: TRBJ2-1
size: -
D: -
length: 14
V: TRBV11-2
CDR3: CASSLDWQGNEQFF
DNA: TGTGCCAGCAGCTTAGACTGGCAGGGCAATGAGCAGTTCTTC

J: TRBJ2-7
size: -
D: -
length: 15
V: TRBV2
CDR3: CASRQSAGSSYEQYF
DNA: TGTGCCAGCAGACAATCCGCGGGTAGCTCCTACGAGCAGTACTTC

J: TRBJ1-1
size: few
D: -
length: 13
V: TRBV6-5
CDR3: CASRGGGRPEAFF
DNA: TGTGCCAGCCGGGGTGGGGGCAGACCTGAAGCTTTCTTT

J: TRBJ2-6
size: -
D: -
length: 20
V: TRBV28
CDR3: CASSLWRDRDLLSGANVLTF
DNA: TGTGCCAGCAGTTTATGGCGGGACCGGGACCTGCTCTCTGGGGCCAACGTCCTGACTTTC

J: TRBJ2-5
size: -
D: -
length: 14
V: TRBV7-2
CDR3: CASSRPTSLETQYF
DNA: TGTGCCAGCAGCCGCCCCACTAGTCTAGAGACCCAGTACTTC

J: TRBJ1-5
size: once
D: TRBD1
length: 13
V: TRBV6-5
CDR3: CASRTGGNQPQHF
DNA: TGTGCCAGCCGGACAGGGGGCAATCAGCCCCAGCATTTT

J: TRBJ2-4
size: -
D: -
length: 17
V: TRBV2
CDR3: CASSEWIIRRAKNIQYF
DNA: TGTGCCAGCAGTGAGTGGATAATCCGGAGAGCCAAAAACATTCAGTACTTC

J: TRBJ1-1
size: -
D: -
length: 13
V: TRBV5-1
CDR3: CASSFEADTEAFF
DNA: TGCGCCAGCAGCTTCGAGGCGGACACTGAAGCTTTCTTT

J: TRBJ1-2
size: -
D: TRBD1
length: 14
V: TRBV5-6
CDR3: CASSRRGRLDGYTF
DNA: TGTGCCAGCAGCAGGAGGGGGCGCCTTGATGGCTACACCTTC

J: TRBJ2-1
size: -
D: -
length: 15
V: TRBV6-6
CDR3: CASSYHSSSYNEQFF
DNA: TGTGCCAGCAGTTACCATAGTAGTTCCTACAATGAGCAGTTCTTC

J: TRBJ1-5
size: -
D: TRBD1
length: 14
V: TRBV28
CDR3: CASSLPDRDQPQHF
DNA: TGTGCCAGCAGTTTACCGGACAGGGACCAGCCCCAGCATTTT

J: TRBJ2-1
size: once
D: -
length: 16
V: TRBV7-2
CDR3: CASSLGGASSYNEQFF
DNA: TGTGCCAGCAGCTTGGGCGGGGCGAGCTCCTACAATGAGCAGTTCTTC

J: TRBJ2-1
size: -
D: -
length: 13
V: TRBV5-1
CDR3: CASREDSYNEQFF
DNA: TGCGCCAGCAGAGAGGACTCCTACAATGAGCAGTTCTTC

J: TRBJ2-7
size: -
D: TRBD2
length: 19
V: TRBV3-1/TRBV3-2
CDR3: CASSHTLGLAGARSYEQYF
DNA: TGTGCCAGCAGCCATACGTTGGGACTAGCGGGGGCCCGCTCCTACGAGCAGTACTTC

J: TRBJ2-2
size: -
D: -
length: 16
V: TRBV28
CDR3: CASIPTGTMNTGELFF
DNA: TGTGCCAGCATCCCGACCGGGACAATGAACACCGGGGAGCTGTTTTTT

J: TRBJ1-2
size: -
D: -
length: 15
V: TRBV4-1
CDR3: CASSQDFGGISGYTF
DNA: TGCGCCAGCAGCCAAGATTTCGGGGGAATCAGCGGCTACACCTTC

J: TRBJ2-1
size: -
D: TRBD2
length: 17
V: TRBV7-2
CDR3: CASSFLAGTSAYNEQFF
DNA: TGTGCCAGCAGCTTCTTAGCCGGGACTAGCGCGTACAATGAGCAGTTCTTC

J: TRBJ2-5
size: once
D: -
length: 15
V: TRBV6-1
CDR3: CASSEWRAHQETQYF
DNA: TGTGCCAGCAGTGAATGGCGGGCCCACCAAGAGACCCAGTACTTC

J: TRBJ2-1
size: -
D: TRBD1
length: 13
V: TRBV28
CDR3: CASSRTGGNEQFF
DNA: TGTGCCAGCAGTCGGACAGGGGGCAATGAGCAGTTCTTC

J: TRBJ2-3
size: -
D: TRBD1
length: 12
V: TRBV30
CDR3: CAWRPRTGRTVF
DNA: TGTGCCTGGAGGCCCAGGACAGGGCGGACTGTTTTT

J: TRBJ1-6
size: -
D: -
length: 14
V: TRBV6-5
CDR3: CASGGGQGPGVLHF
DNA: TGTGCCAGCGGGGGGGGGCAGGGACCCGGAGTCCTCCACTTT

J: TRBJ2-7
size: -
D: TRBD2
length: 16
V: TRBV6-2/TRBV6-3
CDR3: CASSLSSGRAGYEQYF
DNA: TGTGCCAGCAGTCTGAGTAGCGGGAGGGCCGGGTACGAGCAGTACTTC

J: TRBJ2-3
size: -
D: TRBD1
length: 15
V: TRBV5-1
CDR3: CASSSTGQMTDTQYF
DNA: TGCGCCAGCAGCTCCACGGGACAGATGACAGATACGCAGTATTTT

J: TRBJ1-4
size: once
D: TRBD1
length: 15
V: TRBV19
CDR3: CASSLQQGAARKLFF
DNA: TGTGCCAGTAGTCTACAACAGGGGGCGGCTCGGAAACTGTTTTTT

J: TRBJ2-7
size: -
D: TRBD1
length: 15
V: TRBV6-5
CDR3: CASSPRPGQGYEQYF
DNA: TGTGCCAGCAGCCCCCGACCGGGACAGGGCTACGAGCAGTACTTC

J: TRBJ2-7
size: once
D: -
length: 14
V: TRBV27
CDR3: CASSLTGQSYEQYF
DNA: TGTGCCAGCAGTTTAACGGGACAATCCTACGAGCAGTACTTC

J: TRBJ2-2
size: -
D: -
length: 16
V: TRBV6-4
CDR3: CASSDSGTSNTGELFF
DNA: TGTGCCAGCAGTGACTCCGGGACATCGAACACCGGGGAGCTGTTTTTT